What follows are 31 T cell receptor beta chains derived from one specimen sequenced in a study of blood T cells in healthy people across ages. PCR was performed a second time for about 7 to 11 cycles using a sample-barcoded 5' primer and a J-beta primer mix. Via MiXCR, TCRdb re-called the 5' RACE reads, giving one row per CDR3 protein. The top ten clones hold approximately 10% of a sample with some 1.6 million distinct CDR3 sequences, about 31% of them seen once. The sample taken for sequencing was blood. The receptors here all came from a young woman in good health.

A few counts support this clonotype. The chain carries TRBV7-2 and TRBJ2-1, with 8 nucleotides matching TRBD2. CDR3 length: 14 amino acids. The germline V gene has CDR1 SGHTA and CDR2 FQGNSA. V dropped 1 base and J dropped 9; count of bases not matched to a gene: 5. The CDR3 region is CASSLVAGSIEQFF. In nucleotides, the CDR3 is TGTGCCAGCAGCTTAGTAGCGGGATCAATTGAGCAGTTCTTC. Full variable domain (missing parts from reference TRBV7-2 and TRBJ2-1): GAGVSQSPSNKVTEKGKDVELRCDPISGHTALYWYRQSLGQGLEFLIYFQGNSAPDKSGLPSDRFSAERTGGSVSTLTIQRTQQEDSAVYLCASSLVAGSIEQFFGPGTRLTVL.

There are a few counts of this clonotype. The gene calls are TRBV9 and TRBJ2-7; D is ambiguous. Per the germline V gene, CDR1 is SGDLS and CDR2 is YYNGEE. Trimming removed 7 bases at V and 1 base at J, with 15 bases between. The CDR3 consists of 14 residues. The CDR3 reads CASGRRGESYEQYF. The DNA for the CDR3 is TGTGCCAGCGGGCGAAGAGGCGAGTCCTACGAGCAGTACTTC.

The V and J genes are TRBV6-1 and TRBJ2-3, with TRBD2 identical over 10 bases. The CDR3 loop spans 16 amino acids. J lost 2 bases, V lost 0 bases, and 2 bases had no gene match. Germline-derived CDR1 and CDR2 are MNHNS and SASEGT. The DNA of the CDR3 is TGTGCCAGCAGTGAAGCGCTAGCGGGGGACACAGATACGCAGTATTTT. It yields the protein CASSEALAGDTDTQYF.

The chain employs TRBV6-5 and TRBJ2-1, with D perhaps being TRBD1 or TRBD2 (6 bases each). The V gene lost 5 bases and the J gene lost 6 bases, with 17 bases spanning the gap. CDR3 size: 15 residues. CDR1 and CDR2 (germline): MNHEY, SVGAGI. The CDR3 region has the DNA TGTGCCAGCAGTGCACACGACAGGCGGGGCAATGAGCAGTTCTTC. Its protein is CASSAHDRRGNEQFF.

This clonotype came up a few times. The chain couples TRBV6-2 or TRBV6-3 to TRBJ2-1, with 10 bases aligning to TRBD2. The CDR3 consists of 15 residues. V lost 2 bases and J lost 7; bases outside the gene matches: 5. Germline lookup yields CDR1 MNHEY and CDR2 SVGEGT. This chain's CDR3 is CASSYVSSGGNEQFF. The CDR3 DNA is TGTGCCAGCAGTTACGTTTCTAGCGGGGGTAATGAGCAGTTCTTC.

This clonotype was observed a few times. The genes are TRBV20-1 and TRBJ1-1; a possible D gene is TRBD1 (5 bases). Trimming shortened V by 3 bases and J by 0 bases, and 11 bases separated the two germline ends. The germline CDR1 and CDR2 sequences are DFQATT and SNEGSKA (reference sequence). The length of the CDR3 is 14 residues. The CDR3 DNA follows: TGCAGTGCTAGTAGGGGCAATCTGAACACTGAAGCTTTCTTT. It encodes CSASRGNLNTEAFF.

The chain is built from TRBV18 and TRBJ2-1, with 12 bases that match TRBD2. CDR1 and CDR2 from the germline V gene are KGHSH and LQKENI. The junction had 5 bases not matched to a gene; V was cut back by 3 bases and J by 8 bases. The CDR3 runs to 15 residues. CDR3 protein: CASSPRTSGAYEQFF. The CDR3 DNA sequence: TGTGCCAGCTCACCCCGGACTAGCGGGGCATATGAGCAGTTCTTC.

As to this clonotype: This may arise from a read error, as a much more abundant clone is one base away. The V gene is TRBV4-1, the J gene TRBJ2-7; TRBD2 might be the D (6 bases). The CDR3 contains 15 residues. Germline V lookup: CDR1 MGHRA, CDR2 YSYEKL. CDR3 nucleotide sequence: TGCGCCAGCAGCCGCGAACGGGAGCGCTCCTACGAGCGGTACTTC. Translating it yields CASSRERERSYERYF.

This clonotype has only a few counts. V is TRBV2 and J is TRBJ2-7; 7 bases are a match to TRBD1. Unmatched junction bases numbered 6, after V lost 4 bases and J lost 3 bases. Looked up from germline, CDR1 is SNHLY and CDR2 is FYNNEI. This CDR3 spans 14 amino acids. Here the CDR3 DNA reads TGTGCCAGCAGTGCACAGGGGAGAAGCTACGAGCAGTACTTC. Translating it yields CASSAQGRSYEQYF.

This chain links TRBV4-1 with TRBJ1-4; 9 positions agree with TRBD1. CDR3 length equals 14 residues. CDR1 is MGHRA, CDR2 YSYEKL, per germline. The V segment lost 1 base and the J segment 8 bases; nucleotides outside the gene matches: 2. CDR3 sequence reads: CASSQGDRDEKLFF. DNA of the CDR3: TGCGCCAGCAGCCAAGGGGACAGGGACGAAAAACTGTTTTTT.

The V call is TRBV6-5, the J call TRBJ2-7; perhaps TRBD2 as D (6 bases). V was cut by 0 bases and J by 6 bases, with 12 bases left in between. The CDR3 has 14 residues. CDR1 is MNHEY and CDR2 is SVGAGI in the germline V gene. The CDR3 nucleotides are TGTGCCAGCAGTTACTCGCCGACTAGTCCCGAGCAGTACTTC. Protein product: CASSYSPTSPEQYF.

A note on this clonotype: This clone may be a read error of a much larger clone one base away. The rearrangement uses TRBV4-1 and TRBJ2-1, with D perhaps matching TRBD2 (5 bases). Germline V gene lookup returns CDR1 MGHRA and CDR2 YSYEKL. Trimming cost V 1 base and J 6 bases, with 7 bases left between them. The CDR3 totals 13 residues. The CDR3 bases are TGCGCCAGCAGCCAAGCGGCGGGCAATGAGCAGTTCTTC. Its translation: CASSQAAGNEQFF.

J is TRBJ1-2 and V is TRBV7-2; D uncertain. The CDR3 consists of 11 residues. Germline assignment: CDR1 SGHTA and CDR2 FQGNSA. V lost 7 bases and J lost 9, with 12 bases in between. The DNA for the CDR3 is TGTGCCAGCACCCCTAGTATACGCTACACCTTC. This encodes CASTPSIRYTF.

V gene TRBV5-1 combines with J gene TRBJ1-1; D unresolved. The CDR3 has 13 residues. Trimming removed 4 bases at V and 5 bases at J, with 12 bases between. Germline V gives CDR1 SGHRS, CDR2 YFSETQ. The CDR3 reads CASSRPQETEAFF. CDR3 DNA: TGCGCCAGCAGCCGCCCCCAGGAAACTGAAGCTTTCTTT. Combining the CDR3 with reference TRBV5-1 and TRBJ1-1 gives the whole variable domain KAGVTQTPRYLIKTRGQQVTLSCSPISGHRSVSWYQQTPGQGLQFLFEYFSETQRNKGNFPGRFSGRQFSNSRSEMNVSTLELGDSALYLCASSRPQETEAFFGQGTRLTVV.

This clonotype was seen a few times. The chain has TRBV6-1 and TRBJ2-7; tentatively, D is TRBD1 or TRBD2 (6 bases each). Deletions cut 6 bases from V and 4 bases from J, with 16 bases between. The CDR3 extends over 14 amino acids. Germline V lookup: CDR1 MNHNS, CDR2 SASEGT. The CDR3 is CASRPGAGKYEQYF. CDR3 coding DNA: TGTGCCAGCAGACCGGGGGCAGGCAAATACGAGCAGTACTTC.

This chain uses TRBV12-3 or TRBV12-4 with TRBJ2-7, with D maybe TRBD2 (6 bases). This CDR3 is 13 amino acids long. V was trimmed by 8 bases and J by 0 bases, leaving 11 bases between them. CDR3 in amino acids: CASVADLSYEQYF. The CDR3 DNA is TGTGCCAGCGTAGCGGACCTCTCCTACGAGCAGTACTTC.

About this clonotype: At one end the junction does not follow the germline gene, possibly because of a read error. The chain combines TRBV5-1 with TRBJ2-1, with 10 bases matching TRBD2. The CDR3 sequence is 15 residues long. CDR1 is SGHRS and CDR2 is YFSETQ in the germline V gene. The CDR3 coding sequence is TGCGCCAGCGGCTTGGCCGCTAGCGGGAGCGATGAGCAGTTCTTC. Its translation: CASGLAASGSDEQFF.

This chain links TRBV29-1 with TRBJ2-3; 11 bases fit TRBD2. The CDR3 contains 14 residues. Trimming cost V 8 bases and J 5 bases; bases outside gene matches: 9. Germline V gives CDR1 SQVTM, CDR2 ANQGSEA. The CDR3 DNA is TGCAGCCCGAGCGAGCTAGCGGGAGGAGATACGCAGTATTTT. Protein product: CSPSELAGGDTQYF.

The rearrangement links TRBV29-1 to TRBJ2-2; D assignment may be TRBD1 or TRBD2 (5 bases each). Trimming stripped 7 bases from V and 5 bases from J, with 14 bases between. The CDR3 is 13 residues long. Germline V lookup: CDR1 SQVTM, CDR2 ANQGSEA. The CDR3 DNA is TGCAGCGGGGGACCGACCTTGACCGGGGAGCTGTTTTTT. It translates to CSGGPTLTGELFF.

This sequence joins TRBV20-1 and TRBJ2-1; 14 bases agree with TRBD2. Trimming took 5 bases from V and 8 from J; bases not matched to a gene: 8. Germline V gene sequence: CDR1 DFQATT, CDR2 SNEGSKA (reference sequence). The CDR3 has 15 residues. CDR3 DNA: TGCAGTGCTGGGGGGGGACTAGCGGGAGAGCATGAGCAGTTCTTC. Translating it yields CSAGGGLAGEHEQFF.

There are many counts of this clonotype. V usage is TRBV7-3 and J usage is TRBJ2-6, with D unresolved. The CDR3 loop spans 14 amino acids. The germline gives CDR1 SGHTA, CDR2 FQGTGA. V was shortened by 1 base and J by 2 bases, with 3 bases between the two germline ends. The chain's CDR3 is CASSLNAGANVLTF. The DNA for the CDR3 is TGTGCCAGCAGCTTAAACGCTGGGGCCAACGTCCTGACTTTC. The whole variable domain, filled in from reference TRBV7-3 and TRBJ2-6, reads GAGVSQTPSNKVTEKGKYVELRCDPISGHTALYWYRQSLGQGPEFLIYFQGTGAADDSGLPNDRFFAVRPEGSVSTLKIQRTERGDSAVYLCASSLNAGANVLTFGAGSRLTVL.

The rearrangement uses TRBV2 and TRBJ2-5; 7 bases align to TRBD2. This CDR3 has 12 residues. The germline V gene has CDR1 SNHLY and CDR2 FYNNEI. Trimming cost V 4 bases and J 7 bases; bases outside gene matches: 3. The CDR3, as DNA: TGTGCCAGCAGTGTTGGGGAGGGGACCCAGTACTTC. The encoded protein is CASSVGEGTQYF.

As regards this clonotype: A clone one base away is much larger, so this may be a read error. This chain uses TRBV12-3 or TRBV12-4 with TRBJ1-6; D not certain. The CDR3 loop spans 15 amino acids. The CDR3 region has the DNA TGTGTCAGCAGTCTCGGCCTCAACCTTAATTCACCCCTCCACTTT. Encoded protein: CVSSLGLNLNSPLHF.

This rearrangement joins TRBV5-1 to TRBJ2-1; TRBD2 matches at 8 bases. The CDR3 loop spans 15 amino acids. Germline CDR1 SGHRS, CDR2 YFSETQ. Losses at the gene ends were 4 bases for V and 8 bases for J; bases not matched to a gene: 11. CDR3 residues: CASSLRTSSVDEQFF. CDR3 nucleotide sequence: TGCGCCAGCAGCCTGAGGACTAGCTCTGTCGATGAGCAGTTCTTC.

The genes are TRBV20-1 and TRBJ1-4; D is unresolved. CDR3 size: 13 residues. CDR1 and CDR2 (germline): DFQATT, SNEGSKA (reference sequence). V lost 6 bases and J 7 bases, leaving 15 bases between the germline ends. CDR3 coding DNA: TGCAGTGCCCTAGGAGCGTTCGGTGAAAAACTGTTTTTT. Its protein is CSALGAFGEKLFF.

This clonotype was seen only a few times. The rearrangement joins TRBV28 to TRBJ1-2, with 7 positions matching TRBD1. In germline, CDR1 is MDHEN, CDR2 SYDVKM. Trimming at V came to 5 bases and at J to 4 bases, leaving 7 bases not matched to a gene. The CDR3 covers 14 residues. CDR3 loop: CASSPTGNSYGYTF. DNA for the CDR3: TGTGCCAGCAGTCCGACAGGGAATAGCTATGGCTACACCTTC.

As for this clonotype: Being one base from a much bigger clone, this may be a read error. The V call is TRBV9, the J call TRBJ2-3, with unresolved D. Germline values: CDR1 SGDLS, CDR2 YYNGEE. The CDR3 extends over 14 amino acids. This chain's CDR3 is CASSAPTPGDTRYF. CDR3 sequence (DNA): TGTGCCAGCAGCGCACCCACCCCAGGAGATACGCGGTATTTT.

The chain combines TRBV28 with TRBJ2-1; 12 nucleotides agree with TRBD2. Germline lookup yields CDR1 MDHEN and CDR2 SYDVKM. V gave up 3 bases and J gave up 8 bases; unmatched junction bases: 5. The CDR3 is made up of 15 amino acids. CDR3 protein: CASSFLASGRDEQFF. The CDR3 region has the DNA TGTGCCAGCAGTTTTTTGGCTAGCGGGAGGGATGAGCAGTTCTTC.

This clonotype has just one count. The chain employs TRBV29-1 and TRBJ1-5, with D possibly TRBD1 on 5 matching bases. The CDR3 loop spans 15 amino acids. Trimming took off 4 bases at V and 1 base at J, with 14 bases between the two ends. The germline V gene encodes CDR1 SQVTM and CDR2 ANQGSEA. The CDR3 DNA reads TGCAGCGTTGTACGGGGGGTAGGCAGCAATCAGCCCCAGCATTTT. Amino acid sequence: CSVVRGVGSNQPQHF.

CDR3 protein: CASSQEQAGNGYTF. DNA of the CDR3: TGTGCCAGCAGCCAAGAGCAGGCTGGCAATGGCTACACCTTC. V usage is TRBV3-1 and J usage is TRBJ1-2; D not certain. Between the trimmed V and J ends, which lost 0 bases and 6 bases, there was a span of 11 bases. The CDR3 is made up of 14 amino acids. CDR1 is LGHDT, CDR2 YNNKEL, per germline (reference sequence).

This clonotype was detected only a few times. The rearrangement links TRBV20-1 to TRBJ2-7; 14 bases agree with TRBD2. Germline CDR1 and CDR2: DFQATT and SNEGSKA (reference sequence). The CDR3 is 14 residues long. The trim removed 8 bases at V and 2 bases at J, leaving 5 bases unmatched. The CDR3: CSTRTSGRTYEQYF. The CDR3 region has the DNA TGCAGTACTCGGACTAGCGGGAGGACCTACGAGCAGTACTTC.